This TCR beta chain was sequenced during a study of PD-1 blockade in classical Hodgkin lymphoma. Findings and caveats of the study: With respect to the repertoire differences, their causes, possibly disease activity or prior therapy, remain undefined. Only CD4+ TCR diversity, not CD8+, had risen significantly by C4D1. Partial responders and progressors had significantly lower baseline TCR diversity.

On this clone itself: What it binds is unknown.

Clones were sequenced by immunoSEQ multiplex PCR, and TCRdb holds only the in-frame ones, with some missing. There are some 93,000 clones in the sample; roughly 92% occur only once, and less than 3.5% lies in the top ten. Per the germline V gene, CDR1 is MDHEN and CDR2 is SYDVKM. The junction had 6 bases not matched to a gene; V was cut back by 2 bases and J by 5 bases. The length of the CDR3 is 14 residues. Each patient experienced a relapse that followed autologous stem cell transplantation, and brentuximab vedotin exposure varied. The sequenced sample was peripheral blood mononuclear cells (PBMCs), obtained at baseline. The chain links TRBV28 to TRBJ2-7; TRBD1 matches 7 bases. This TCR was sampled from a human donor with classical Hodgkin lymphoma. The CDR3 bases are TGTGCCAGCAGTTTACCCCGACAGGGTAACGAGCAGTACTTC. Residues: CASSLPRQGNEQYF.